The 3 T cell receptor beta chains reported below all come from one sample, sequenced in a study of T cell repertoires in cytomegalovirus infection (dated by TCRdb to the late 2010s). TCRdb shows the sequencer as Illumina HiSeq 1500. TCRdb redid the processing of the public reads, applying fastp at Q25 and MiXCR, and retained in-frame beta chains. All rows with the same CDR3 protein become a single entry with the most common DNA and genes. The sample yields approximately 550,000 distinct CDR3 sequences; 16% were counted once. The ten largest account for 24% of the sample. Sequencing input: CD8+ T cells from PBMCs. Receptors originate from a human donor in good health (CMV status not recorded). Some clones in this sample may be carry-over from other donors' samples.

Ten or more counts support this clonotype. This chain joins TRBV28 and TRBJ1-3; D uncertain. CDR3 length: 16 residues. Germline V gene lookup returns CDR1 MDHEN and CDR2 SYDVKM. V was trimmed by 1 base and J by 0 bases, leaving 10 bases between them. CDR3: CASSLYPGLSGNTIYF. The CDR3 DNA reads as TGTGCCAGCAGTTTATACCCGGGCCTCTCTGGAAACACCATATATTTT. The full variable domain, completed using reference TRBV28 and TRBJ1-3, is DVKVTQSSRYLVKRTGEKVFLECVQDMDHENMFWYRQDPGLGLRLIYFSYDVKMKEKGDIPEGYSVSREKKERFSLILESASTNQTSMYLCASSLYPGLSGNTIYFGEGSWLTVV.

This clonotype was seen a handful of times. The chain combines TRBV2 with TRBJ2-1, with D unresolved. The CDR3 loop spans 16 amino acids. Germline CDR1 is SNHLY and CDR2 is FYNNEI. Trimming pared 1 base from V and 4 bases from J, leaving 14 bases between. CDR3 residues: CASSEGLGDRYNEQFF. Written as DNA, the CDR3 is TGTGCCAGCAGTGAAGGCTTAGGAGATCGGTACAATGAGCAGTTCTTC.

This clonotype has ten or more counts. The CDR3 region is CASSQPFRQGELAFF. The CDR3 DNA follows: TGCGCCAGCAGCCAACCCTTTCGACAGGGGGAATTGGCTTTCTTT. The chain carries TRBV4-1 and TRBJ1-1, with TRBD1 matching 9 bases. The V segment lost 2 bases and the J segment 11 bases; nucleotides outside the gene matches: 12. The CDR3 covers 15 residues. In germline, CDR1 is MGHRA, CDR2 YSYEKL.